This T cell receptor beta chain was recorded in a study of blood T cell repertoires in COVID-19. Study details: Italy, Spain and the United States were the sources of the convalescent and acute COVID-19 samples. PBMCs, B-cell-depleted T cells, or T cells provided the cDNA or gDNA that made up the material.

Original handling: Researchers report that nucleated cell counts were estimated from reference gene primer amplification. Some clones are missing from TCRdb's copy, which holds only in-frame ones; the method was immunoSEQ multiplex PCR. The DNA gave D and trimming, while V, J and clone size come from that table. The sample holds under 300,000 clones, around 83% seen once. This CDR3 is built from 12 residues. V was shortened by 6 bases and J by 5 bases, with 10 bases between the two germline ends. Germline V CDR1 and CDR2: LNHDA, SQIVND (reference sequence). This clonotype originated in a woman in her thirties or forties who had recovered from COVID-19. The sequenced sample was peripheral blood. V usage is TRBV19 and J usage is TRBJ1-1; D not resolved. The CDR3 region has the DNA TGTGCCAGTAGAGGTTTCGGGACTGAAGCTTTCTTT. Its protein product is CASRGFGTEAFF.